The clone carrying this TCR beta chain was detected only a few times. Its antigen is undetermined. The CDR3 runs to 13 residues. Trimming left V 3 bases short and J 3 bases short, with 8 bases between. Germline values: CDR1 LNHNV, CDR2 YYDKDF (reference sequence). The data are from a study of CD8+ T cells in alopecia areata. Study overall: Treated patients were given 5 to 10 mg oral tofacitinib twice daily. Percent affected scalp area, the SALT score, rated treated patients' severity.

In each case, RNA was isolated and then reverse transcribed into cDNA as the sequencing template. Libraries were prepared by immunoSEQ multiplex PCR; TCRdb keeps only in-frame clonotypes and omits some of them. In the table there are 160,000 or so clones, just over 65% of which are singletons. Findings and limits, study-wide: Sequenced scalp T cells also include alphabeta T cells resident in normal skin.

The treatment is: oral pan-JAK inhibitor, 5-10 mg twice daily. Alopecia areata patients provided lesional scalp punch biopsies and peripheral blood. The sequencing here drew on CD4+ T cells sorted from blood, taken at week 4, from a patient treated with tofacitinib. The chain links TRBV15 to TRBJ2-5; D is ambiguous. The sequence was collected from a human donor with alopecia areata. As DNA, the CDR3 is TGTGCCACCAGCAGGGATATCAAAGAGACCCAGTACTTC. This encodes CATSRDIKETQYF.